This T cell receptor beta chain derives from a study of blood T cell repertoires in COVID-19. Study-wide background: The study drew acute and convalescent COVID-19 samples from the United States, Italy and Spain.

J lost 2 bases, V lost 4 bases, and 8 bases had no gene match. CDR1 is SGHRS and CDR2 is YFSETQ in the germline V gene. The CDR3 consists of 15 residues. Sequencing used immunoSEQ multiplex PCR; TCRdb keeps in-frame clones, though not all of them. This table holds 230,000 or so clones, roughly 90% found once. The sequence was obtained from a man in his forties with active or convalescent COVID-19. What was sequenced was peripheral blood. The chain recombines TRBV5-1 with TRBJ1-2, with 7 bases fitting TRBD1. This CDR3 is CASSPVRGLNYGYTF. The CDR3 nucleotides read TGCGCCAGCAGCCCTGTGAGGGGGCTAAACTATGGCTACACCTTC. Looking up the rest from reference TRBV5-1 and TRBJ1-2 gives the full variable domain: KAGVTQTPRYLIKTRGQQVTLSCSPISGHRSVSWYQQTPGQGLQFLFEYFSETQRNKGNFPGRFSGRQFSNSRSEMNVSTLELGDSALYLCASSPVRGLNYGYTFGSGTRLTVV.